One sample yielded the 20 T cell receptor beta chains listed below, sequenced in a study of blood T cell repertoires in COVID-19. Clones were sequenced by immunoSEQ multiplex PCR, and TCRdb holds only the in-frame ones, with some missing. This table holds 120,000 to 150,000 clones, about four fifths found once. Sequencing used peripheral blood. The source is a human donor in a cohort sampled during active COVID-19.

This clone was counted a single time. The chain links TRBV28 to TRBJ2-3; 8 bases are a match to TRBD1. V lost 5 bases to trimming and J lost 2 bases; unmatched junction nucleotides: 6. In germline, CDR1 is MDHEN, CDR2 SYDVKM. The CDR3 sequence is 15 residues long. The CDR3: CASSHRGDLTDTQYF. The CDR3 DNA reads as TGTGCCAGCAGTCACAGGGGGGACCTCACAGATACGCAGTATTTT.

This chain connects TRBV5-6 to TRBJ1-5; 8 nucleotides align to TRBD1. The CDR3 is 15 amino acids. CDR1 is SGHDT, CDR2 YYEEEE, per germline. Trimming cost V 0 bases and J 7 bases; bases outside gene matches: 6. This CDR3 reads CASSLGDRGGQPQHF. The CDR3 DNA follows: TGTGCCAGCAGCTTGGGTGACAGGGGAGGGCAGCCCCAGCATTTT.

This clone turned up a few times. The V gene is TRBV5-1, the J gene TRBJ2-4, with D perhaps TRBD2 (6 bases). This CDR3 is built from 15 residues. CDR1 is SGHRS, CDR2 YFSETQ, per germline. The V end was cut by 7 bases, the J end by 5 bases, with 19 bases between. This CDR3 reads CASGLLSGNENIQYF. Here the CDR3 DNA reads TGCGCCAGCGGACTATTATCGGGTAACGAAAACATTCAGTACTTC.

This clone was counted only a few times. The chain recombines TRBV18 with TRBJ2-1; a possible D gene is TRBD1 (6 bases). V was shortened by 3 bases and J by 7 bases, with 16 bases between the two germline ends. The CDR3 spans 15 residues. The germline gives CDR1 KGHSH, CDR2 LQKENI. The CDR3 is CASSPRTALENEQFF. The CDR3 nucleotides are TGTGCCAGCTCACCTCGGACAGCCTTAGAGAATGAGCAGTTCTTC.

The rearrangement joins TRBV4-2 to TRBJ2-1, with D possibly TRBD2 on 6 matching bases. The germline CDR1 and CDR2 sequences are LGHNA and YNFKEQ. The V end lost 3 bases, the J end lost 11 bases, and 20 bases lay between the germline ends. The CDR3 consists of 15 residues. This CDR3 is CASSHLAQPESQQFF. The CDR3 DNA sequence: TGTGCCAGCAGCCACCTAGCGCAACCAGAGAGTCAGCAGTTCTTC.

The rearrangement joins TRBV6-2 or TRBV6-3 to TRBJ2-5; perhaps TRBD1 as D (6 bases). Trimming stripped 0 bases from V and 1 base from J, with 9 bases between. There are 15 residues in the CDR3. Germline values: CDR1 MNHEY, CDR2 SVGEGT. The CDR3 loop is CASSYSRQAQETQYF. DNA of the CDR3: TGTGCCAGCAGTTACTCTCGACAGGCCCAAGAGACCCAGTACTTC.

The genes are TRBV25-1 and TRBJ2-5, with TRBD2 matching 13 bases. CDR1 and CDR2 (germline): MGHDK, SYGVNS. With V trimmed by 8 bases and J by 6 bases, 3 bases remained unmatched. This CDR3 has 13 residues. CDR3 amino acids: CASGTSGTKTQYF. The CDR3 DNA reads as TGTGCCAGCGGGACTAGCGGGACAAAGACCCAGTACTTC.

This chain connects TRBV14 to TRBJ2-1, with 11 bases identical to TRBD2. CDR3 size: 16 residues. V shed 4 bases, J shed 7 bases, and the junction held 9 bases outside the gene matches. Germline V lookup: CDR1 SGHDN, CDR2 FVKESK. This CDR3 is CASSLRGTSGTNEQFF. CDR3 nucleotides: TGTGCCAGCAGCCTAAGGGGGACTAGCGGAACTAATGAGCAGTTCTTC. Combining the CDR3 with reference TRBV14 and TRBJ2-1 gives the whole variable domain EAGVTQFPSHSVIEKGQTVTLRCDPISGHDNLYWYRRVMGKEIKFLLHFVKESKQDESGMPNNRFLAERTGGTYSTLKVQPAELEDSGVYFCASSLRGTSGTNEQFFGPGTRLTVL.

The chain has TRBV15 and TRBJ1-5; 10 bases fit TRBD1. V lost 6 bases to trimming and J lost 5 bases; unmatched junction nucleotides: 16. The CDR3 contains 18 residues. Germline V gives CDR1 LNHNV, CDR2 YYDKDF (reference sequence). The CDR3 sequence: CATSDGTGASFRDQPQHF. In nucleotides, the CDR3 is TGTGCCACCAGTGATGGGACAGGGGCCTCTTTCAGGGATCAGCCCCAGCATTTT.

The chain couples TRBV28 to TRBJ1-2; D ambiguous. The CDR3 totals 16 residues. The V end lost 5 bases, the J end lost 5 bases, and 21 bases lay between the germline ends. Germline V gives CDR1 MDHEN, CDR2 SYDVKM. CDR3 sequence: CASSPTGLRFGYGYTF. The DNA for the CDR3 is TGTGCCAGCAGTCCCACGGGTTTGCGATTCGGTTATGGCTACACCTTC.

This clone was observed a single time. The chain joins TRBV9 to TRBJ1-5; 9 bases are shared with TRBD1. Trimming took 4 bases from V and 7 from J; bases not matched to a gene: 9. CDR1 is SGDLS, CDR2 YYNGEE, per germline. The CDR3 consists of 15 residues. CDR3 region: CASSHPPGQGQPQHF. CDR3 bases: TGTGCCAGCAGCCATCCACCGGGACAGGGACAGCCCCAGCATTTT.

This rearrangement joins TRBV2 to TRBJ1-4; a weak D match, TRBD1 (6 bases). The ends were cut back, 7 bases at V and 11 bases at J, with 23 bases in the middle. The germline gives CDR1 SNHLY, CDR2 FYNNEI. This CDR3 is built from 15 residues. The CDR3 DNA sequence: TGTGCCAGCAAAGGGGATAGTGGGGGCGCTGCGAAACTGTTTTTT. Its translation: CASKGDSGGAAKLFF.

The chain uses TRBV29-1 and TRBJ1-4; possibly TRBD1 for D (5 bases). The germline gives CDR1 SQVTM, CDR2 ANQGSEA. V was trimmed by 5 bases and J by 6 bases, leaving 13 bases between them. The CDR3 has 13 residues. CDR3 region: CSVFGGGDEKLFF. The CDR3 DNA reads TGCAGCGTTTTTGGCGGGGGGGATGAAAAACTGTTTTTT.

The chain carries TRBV19 and TRBJ1-1; D remains ambiguous. Trimming cost V 3 bases and J 7 bases, with 15 bases left between them. Germline V lookup: CDR1 LNHDA, CDR2 SQIVND (reference sequence). This CDR3 contains 14 residues. CDR3 amino acids: CASSIFPEENEAFF. CDR3 bases: TGTGCCAGTAGTATTTTCCCTGAGGAGAATGAAGCTTTCTTT.

The gene calls are TRBV9 and TRBJ2-7; 10 bases agree with TRBD2. The CDR3 runs to 17 residues. In germline, CDR1 is SGDLS, CDR2 YYNGEE. The ends lost 3 bases at V and 5 bases at J; junction bases unmatched: 14. CDR3 sequence reads: CASSEGGFSGRGNEQYF. In DNA, the CDR3 is TGTGCCAGCAGCGAGGGGGGATTCAGCGGGAGGGGAAACGAGCAGTACTTC.

The rearrangement uses TRBV7-9 and TRBJ2-1, with 15 bases fitting TRBD2. The CDR3 is made up of 17 amino acids. Per germline, CDR1 SEHNR and CDR2 FQNEAQ (reference sequence). Trimming removed 3 bases from V and 6 bases from J; junction bases left unmatched: 6. The CDR3 DNA reads TGTGCCAGCAGCTTCACGGGACTAGCGGGAGGTACCAATGAGCAGTTCTTC. Its translation is CASSFTGLAGGTNEQFF.

The chain carries TRBV9 and TRBJ2-1; 10 bases agree with TRBD2. The V segment lost 0 bases and the J segment 6 bases; nucleotides outside the gene matches: 3. This CDR3 region has 15 residues. Germline V CDR1 and CDR2: SGDLS, YYNGEE. The CDR3 protein is CASSVGSGRFNEQFF. The DNA for the CDR3 is TGTGCCAGCAGCGTAGGTAGCGGGAGGTTCAATGAGCAGTTCTTC.

This clone came up a few times. This sequence joins TRBV30 and TRBJ2-7; TRBD2 matches 7 bases. Germline V gene data show CDR1 as GTSNPN and CDR2 as SVGIG (reference sequence). The CDR3 is made up of 12 amino acids. With 8 bases clipped from V and 3 bases from J, the junction kept 7 bases outside the gene matches. CDR3 bases: TGTGCCCTACGGGACTATGACTACGAGCAGTACTTC. Translation gives CALRDYDYEQYF.

The chain combines TRBV19 with TRBJ2-2, with a weak D call TRBD2 (6 bases). The germline gives CDR1 LNHDA, CDR2 SQIVND (reference sequence). The CDR3 is 16 amino acids. The germline V and J ends were trimmed by 3 bases and 0 bases, with 11 bases remaining between them. CDR3 DNA sequence: TGTGCCAGTAGTATCTGGGAGGTCCCGAACACCGGGGAGCTGTTTTTT. Its protein product is CASSIWEVPNTGELFF.

This clone was picked up many times. The chain combines TRBV27 with TRBJ1-4; D not resolved. Germline V lookup: CDR1 MNHEY, CDR2 SMNVEV (reference sequence). The CDR3 consists of 16 residues. V lost 5 bases and J lost 4, with 17 bases in between. DNA for the CDR3: TGTGCCAGCAGTCCCAACCGCGGCCCGGGTAATGAAAAACTGTTTTTT. Residues: CASSPNRGPGNEKLFF.